A selection of T cell receptor beta chains follows, all from one sample in a study of cytomegalovirus exposure and HLA in healthy donors. Produced via immunoSEQ multiplex PCR; TCRdb's table is partial and in-frame only. Here the sample spans approximately 100,000 clones, around three quarters being singletons. Sequencing input: PBMCs. The receptors originated from a man between 40 and 49 years old in good health and CMV-seronegative. The CDR3 runs from the conserved cysteine through the conserved F or W. The order of the fields is D gene, V gene, clone size, CDR3 length, J gene, CDR3 protein, CDR3 DNA. The D gene is left open where the match is weak. Rows give clone size only sometimes, using once, few, many, or a class for an expanded clone.

TRBD2	TRBV27	-	16	TRBJ2-1	CASSAPSGGYYNEQFF	TGTGCCAGCAGTGCTCCTAGCGGGGGTTACTACAATGAGCAGTTCTTC
-	TRBV7-2	-	15	TRBJ2-2	CASSLESSYTGELFF	TGTGCCAGCAGCTTAGAATCGAGTTACACCGGGGAGCTGTTTTTT
TRBD1	TRBV5-1	-	16	TRBJ1-4	CASSGGQGAANEKLFF	TGCGCCAGCAGCGGGGGACAGGGGGCTGCTAATGAAAAACTGTTTTTT
-	TRBV27	-	17	TRBJ2-7	CASSFISDRGSSYEQYF	TGTGCCAGCAGTTTCATATCCGACCGGGGGAGCTCCTACGAGCAGTACTTC
-	TRBV7-9	once	12	TRBJ2-7	CASSSAGYEQYF	TGTGCCAGCAGCTCCGCAGGCTACGAGCAGTACTTC
-	TRBV7-9	-	14	TRBJ1-1	CASSFSTGNTEAFF	TGTGCCAGCAGCTTTTCGACAGGGAACACTGAAGCTTTCTTT
-	TRBV6-1	once	13	TRBJ1-5	CASATGTYQPQHF	TGTGCCAGCGCTACCGGGACATATCAGCCCCAGCATTTT
-	TRBV5-1	-	14	TRBJ2-4	CASSLGLDVNIQYF	TGCGCCAGCAGCTTGGGACTAGACGTAAACATTCAGTACTTC
-	TRBV6-1	-	14	TRBJ2-7	CASSEGWEAFEQYF	TGTGCCAGCAGTGAAGGCTGGGAGGCATTCGAGCAGTACTTC
-	TRBV14	-	11	TRBJ1-2	CASSQRQSYTF	TGTGCCAGCAGCCAAAGACAGAGCTACACCTTC
-	TRBV19	-	15	TRBJ2-2	CASSMGTSNTGELFF	TGTGCCAGTAGTATGGGGACTTCGAACACCGGGGAGCTGTTTTTT
TRBD1	TRBV9	-	19	TRBJ2-1	CASRSAGQGSLSSYNEQFF	TGTGCCAGCAGGTCGGCGGGACAGGGTTCCCTTAGCTCCTACAATGAGCAGTTCTTC
-	TRBV7-2	-	13	TRBJ1-5	CASSPQARQPQHF	TGTGCCAGCAGCCCCCAAGCCCGGCAGCCCCAGCATTTT
TRBD1	TRBV7-6	-	14	TRBJ1-2	CASSKGQGTEDYTF	TGTGCCAGCAGCAAAGGACAGGGCACGGAGGACTACACCTTC
-	TRBV5-1	few	13	TRBJ2-3	CASSFNSGDTQYF	TGCGCCAGCAGCTTTAATAGCGGAGATACGCAGTATTTT
-	TRBV4-2	-	15	TRBJ1-2	CASSQSTGSNYGYTF	TGTGCCAGCAGCCAATCAACAGGATCTAACTATGGCTACACCTTC
TRBD1	TRBV6-1	few	16	TRBJ1-6	CASSELPDRGQSPLHF	TGTGCCAGCAGTGAATTACCGGACAGGGGGCAATCACCCCTCCACTTT
-	TRBV12-5	-	13	TRBJ1-2	CASGLTKIYGYTF	TGTGCTAGTGGTTTGACAAAGATCTATGGCTACACCTTC
-	TRBV5-6	-	14	TRBJ2-5	CASSLHTIQETQYF	TGTGCCAGCAGCCTCCACACAATACAAGAGACCCAGTACTTC
TRBD1	TRBV28	few	13	TRBJ1-1	CASRTGANTEAFF	TGTGCCAGCAGGACAGGGGCCAACACTGAAGCTTTCTTT
TRBD1	TRBV4-3	-	15	TRBJ1-2	CASSQDPGTAYGYTF	TGCGCCAGCAGCCAAGACCCCGGGACAGCCTATGGCTACACCTTC
-	TRBV18	-	17	TRBJ2-2	CASSLEAPGDNTGELFF	TGTGCCAGCTCACTAGAGGCACCGGGGGATAACACCGGGGAGCTGTTTTTT
-	TRBV7-2	-	12	TRBJ1-1	CASSRAGTEAFF	TGTGCCAGCAGCCGTGCGGGAACTGAAGCTTTCTTT
TRBD2	TRBV28	-	16	TRBJ2-7	CASSPGGASGDYEQYF	TGTGCCAGCAGTCCCGGGGGGGCTAGCGGGGACTACGAGCAGTACTTC
TRBD1	TRBV9	-	16	TRBJ1-1	CASSPDRGTMNTEAFF	TGTGCCAGCAGCCCCGACAGGGGAACTATGAACACTGAAGCTTTCTTT
TRBD2	TRBV7-2	-	18	TRBJ2-1	CASSTRGRRGLSYNEQFF	TGTGCCAGCAGTACACGCGGGAGGCGGGGGTTGTCCTACAATGAGCAGTTCTTC
-	TRBV1	-	16	TRBJ1-4	CTSSPGTGSTNEKLFF	TGCACCAGCAGCCCAGGGACAGGCTCAACTAATGAAAAACTGTTTTTT
-	TRBV11-2	-	13	TRBJ2-6	CASSLAGANVLTF	TGTGCCAGCAGCTTGGCCGGGGCCAACGTCCTGACTTTC
-	TRBV15	-	19	TRBJ2-1	CATSRTGQSTLRGYNEQFF	TGTGCCACCAGCAGAACCGGACAGTCTACCCTAAGAGGGTACAATGAGCAGTTCTTC
-	TRBV5-1	-	15	TRBJ1-1	CASSLATDIKTEAFF	TGCGCCAGCAGCTTGGCTACAGATATAAAGACTGAAGCTTTCTTT
TRBD1	TRBV27	few	14	TRBJ1-5	CASSPQGYNQPQHF	TGTGCCAGCAGTCCACAGGGGTACAATCAGCCCCAGCATTTT
TRBD1	TRBV5-1	-	15	TRBJ1-6	CASSSADRGNSPLHF	TGCGCCAGCAGCTCGGCGGACAGGGGGAATTCACCCCTCCACTTT
-	TRBV14	-	13	TRBJ1-1	CASSPYKNTEAFF	TGTGCCAGCAGCCCTTACAAGAACACTGAAGCTTTCTTT
TRBD1	TRBV5-1	-	16	TRBJ2-5	CASSGGTGGYQETQYF	TGCGCCAGCAGCGGTGGGACAGGGGGCTACCAAGAGACCCAGTACTTC
TRBD1	TRBV5-5	-	15	TRBJ2-5	CASSLGPGGEETQYF	TGTGCCAGCAGCTTGGGGCCAGGGGGCGAGGAGACCCAGTACTTC
-	TRBV5-4	-	13	TRBJ2-1	CASSWTGYREQFF	TGTGCCAGCAGCTGGACGGGTTACAGGGAGCAGTTCTTC
-	TRBV27	-	13	TRBJ1-1	CASSFIEGREAFF	TGTGCCAGCAGTTTCATAGAGGGCCGTGAAGCTTTCTTT
-	TRBV18	-	16	TRBJ2-1	CASSPPNGQGLNEQFF	TGTGCCAGCTCACCACCGAATGGGCAGGGTTTGAATGAGCAGTTCTTC
-	TRBV10-3	-	14	TRBJ1-2	CAIKALPENIGYTF	TGTGCCATCAAAGCCCTACCTGAAAATATTGGCTACACCTTC
-	TRBV6-5	-	14	TRBJ1-5	CASRQAGVGQPQHF	TGTGCCAGCAGACAAGCAGGGGTCGGGCAGCCCCAGCATTTT
-	TRBV21-1	few	18	TRBJ1-3	CASSKAREGQEAGNTIYF	TGTGCCAGCAGCAAAGCGCGGGAAGGACAGGAGGCTGGAAACACCATATATTTT
-	TRBV29-1	few	14	TRBJ1-3	CSASGHNSGNTIYF	TGCAGCGCATCGGGACATAACTCTGGAAACACCATATATTTT
-	TRBV28	-	15	TRBJ1-4	CASSLPGDWGEKLFF	TGTGCCAGCAGTTTACCCGGGGACTGGGGCGAAAAACTGTTTTTT
TRBD1	TRBV6-5	-	16	TRBJ2-4	CASSYQQGGVQNIQYF	TGTGCCAGCAGTTACCAACAGGGGGGTGTCCAAAACATTCAGTACTTC
TRBD2	TRBV2	-	14	TRBJ2-1	CASTRSGGSSEQFF	TGTGCCAGCACCCGTAGCGGGGGCTCCTCGGAGCAGTTCTTC
-	TRBV7-2	-	17	TRBJ1-6	CASRGGQTRSYNSPLHF	TGTGCCAGCCGGGGGGGGCAAACCCGCTCCTATAATTCACCCCTCCACTTT
TRBD1	TRBV7-3	-	14	TRBJ2-3	CASSLGQGVNTQYF	TGTGCCAGCAGCTTAGGGCAGGGGGTAAATACGCAGTATTTT
TRBD1	TRBV29-1	-	15	TRBJ2-2	CSAFTGTEYTGELFF	TGCAGCGCCTTTACCGGGACAGAATACACCGGGGAGCTGTTTTTT
TRBD2	TRBV4-3	-	16	TRBJ2-3	CASSQVSAGGLYTQYF	TGCGCCAGCAGCCAAGTATCGGCGGGGGGCTTGTATACGCAGTATTTT
TRBD1	TRBV4-1	few	15	TRBJ1-1	CASSQGTGFGTEAFF	TGCGCCAGCAGCCAAGGGACAGGGTTCGGCACTGAAGCTTTCTTT
-	TRBV5-1	-	13	TRBJ2-5	CASSLDAEETQYF	TGCGCCAGCAGCTTGGATGCGGAAGAGACCCAGTACTTC
-	TRBV7-6	-	13	TRBJ2-3	CASSLGISDTQYF	TGTGCCAGCAGCTTAGGTATCTCAGATACGCAGTATTTT
-	TRBV4-2	-	16	TRBJ2-3	CASSQDAGQRTDTQYF	TGTGCCAGCAGCCAAGATGCGGGCCAACGCACAGATACGCAGTATTTT
TRBD1	TRBV2	-	15	TRBJ1-4	CASSRQGVTNEKLFF	TGTGCCAGCAGTAGACAGGGTGTAACTAATGAAAAACTGTTTTTT
-	TRBV4-1	-	15	TRBJ1-4	CASSPRQTTNEKLFF	TGCGCCAGCAGCCCAAGACAGACCACTAATGAAAAACTGTTTTTT
-	TRBV2	-	15	TRBJ2-6	CASRDGQSGANVLTF	TGTGCCAGCAGGGATGGACAGAGTGGGGCCAACGTCCTGACTTTC
TRBD1	TRBV5-4	-	15	TRBJ1-2	CASSHTRDSSYGYTF	TGTGCCAGCAGCCATACCCGGGACAGCTCCTATGGCTACACCTTC
TRBD1	TRBV11-3	once	16	TRBJ2-1	CASSSRQGPSYNEQFF	TGTGCCAGCAGCTCTCGACAGGGGCCCTCCTACAATGAGCAGTTCTTC
TRBD2	TRBV5-4	-	17	TRBJ2-3	CASSRTSGGAVTDTQYF	TGTGCCAGCAGTCGGACTAGCGGGGGGGCCGTGACAGATACGCAGTATTTT
-	TRBV6-5	-	15	TRBJ1-1	CASSSQGEGGTEAFF	TGTGCCAGCAGTTCACAAGGAGAAGGTGGCACTGAAGCTTTCTTT